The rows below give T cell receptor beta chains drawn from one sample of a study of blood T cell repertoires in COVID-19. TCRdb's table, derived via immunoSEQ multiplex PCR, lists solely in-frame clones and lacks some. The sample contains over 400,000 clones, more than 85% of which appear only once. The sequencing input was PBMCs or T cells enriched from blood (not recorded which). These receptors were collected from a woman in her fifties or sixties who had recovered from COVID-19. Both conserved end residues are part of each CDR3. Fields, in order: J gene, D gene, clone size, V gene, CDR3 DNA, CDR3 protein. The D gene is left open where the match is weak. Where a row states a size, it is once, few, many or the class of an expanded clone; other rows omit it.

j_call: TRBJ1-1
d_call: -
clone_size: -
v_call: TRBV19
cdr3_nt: TGTGCCAGTAGTACTTATGTGCGGCGGGAGGGGACTCACACTGAAGCTTTCTTT
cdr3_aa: CASSTYVRREGTHTEAFF

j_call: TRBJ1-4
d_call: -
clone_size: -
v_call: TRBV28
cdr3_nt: TGTGCCAGCAGTCCCTATGGTGAAAAACTGTTTTTT
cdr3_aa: CASSPYGEKLFF

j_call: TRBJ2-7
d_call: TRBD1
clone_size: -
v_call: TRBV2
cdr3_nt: TGTGCCAGCAGGAGACAGGGTAACTCCTACGAGCAGTACTTC
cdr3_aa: CASRRQGNSYEQYF

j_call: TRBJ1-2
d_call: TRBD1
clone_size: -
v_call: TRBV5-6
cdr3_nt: TGTGCCAGCAGCTTGGGACAGGGGGTTTATGGCTACACCTTC
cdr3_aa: CASSLGQGVYGYTF

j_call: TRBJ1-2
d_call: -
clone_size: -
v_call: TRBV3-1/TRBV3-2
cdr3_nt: TGTGCCACCGCTCAGGGCTATGGCTACACCTTC
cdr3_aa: CATAQGYGYTF

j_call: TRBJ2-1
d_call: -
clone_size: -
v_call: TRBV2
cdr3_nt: TGTGCCAGCAGTGAACGTTCCAATGAGCAGTTCTTC
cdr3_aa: CASSERSNEQFF

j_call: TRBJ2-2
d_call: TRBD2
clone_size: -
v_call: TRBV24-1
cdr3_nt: TGTGCCACCAGTGATTTAGCACTAGCGGGGGCCACCGGGGAGCTGTTTTTT
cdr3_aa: CATSDLALAGATGELFF

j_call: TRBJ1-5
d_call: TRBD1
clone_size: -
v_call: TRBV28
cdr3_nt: TGTGCCAGCAGTCGGGGACAGGGAGGGAATCAGCCCCAGCATTTT
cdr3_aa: CASSRGQGGNQPQHF

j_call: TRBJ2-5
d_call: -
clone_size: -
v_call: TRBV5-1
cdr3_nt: TGCGCCAGCAGCTGGGACTCCCCAGGGGAGACCCAGTACTTC
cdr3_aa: CASSWDSPGETQYF

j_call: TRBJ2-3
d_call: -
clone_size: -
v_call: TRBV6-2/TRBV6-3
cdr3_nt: TGTGCCAGCAGTTACCGTGCGTGGGATACGCAGTATTTT
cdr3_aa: CASSYRAWDTQYF

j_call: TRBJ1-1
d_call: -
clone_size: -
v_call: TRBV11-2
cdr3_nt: TGTGCCAGCAGCCCAGGGGTAAGCACTGAAGCTTTCTTT
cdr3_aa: CASSPGVSTEAFF

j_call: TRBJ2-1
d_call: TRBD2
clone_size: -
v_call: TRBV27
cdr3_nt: TGTGCCAGCAGTCCCGGGACTACGTACAATGAGCAGTTCTTC
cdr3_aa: CASSPGTTYNEQFF

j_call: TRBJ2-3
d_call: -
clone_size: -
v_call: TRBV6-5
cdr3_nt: TGTGCCAGCAGTTACGGAGGGGTAAGGACAGATACGCAGTATTTT
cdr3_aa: CASSYGGVRTDTQYF

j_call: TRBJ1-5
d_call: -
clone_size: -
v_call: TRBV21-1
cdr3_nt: TGTGCCAGCAGGAGAAAAACCGGGACAGGAAGATGTTGCAATCAGCCCCAGCATTTT
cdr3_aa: CASRRKTGTGRCCNQPQHF

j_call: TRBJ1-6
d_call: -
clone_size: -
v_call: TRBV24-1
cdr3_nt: TGTGCCACCGTCCCAGTACCCCTCCACTTT
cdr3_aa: CATVPVPLHF

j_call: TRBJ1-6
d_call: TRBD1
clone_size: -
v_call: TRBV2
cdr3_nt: TGTGCCAGCCTCCTTCCGGACAGGGAAGGGTCACCCCTCCACTTT
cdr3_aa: CASLLPDREGSPLHF

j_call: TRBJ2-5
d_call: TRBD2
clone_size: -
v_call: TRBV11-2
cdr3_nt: TGTGCCAGCAGCCGCGGGAGGGAAGAGACCCAGTACTTC
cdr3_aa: CASSRGREETQYF

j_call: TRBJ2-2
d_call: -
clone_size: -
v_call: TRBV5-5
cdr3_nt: TGTGCCAGCAGAGGGCGGGGTGACACCGGGGAGCTGTTTTTT
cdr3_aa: CASRGRGDTGELFF

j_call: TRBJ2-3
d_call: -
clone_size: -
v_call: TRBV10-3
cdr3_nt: TGTGCCATCAGGGCGGGACAGAAGTTTACCACAGATACGCAGTATTTT
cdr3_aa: CAIRAGQKFTTDTQYF

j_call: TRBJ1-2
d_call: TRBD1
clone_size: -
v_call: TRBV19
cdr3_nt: TGTGCCAGTAGTCCAGGTCTGGGACAGGGTGATCGGGGCTACACCTTC
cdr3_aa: CASSPGLGQGDRGYTF

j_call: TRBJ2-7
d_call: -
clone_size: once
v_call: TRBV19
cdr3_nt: TGTGCCAGTAGCTCCGGACAGACCTACGAGCAGTACTTC
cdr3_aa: CASSSGQTYEQYF

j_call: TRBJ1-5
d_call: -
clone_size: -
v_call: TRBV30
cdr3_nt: TGTGCCTGGACAGGCGATAGCAATCAGCCCCAGCATTTT
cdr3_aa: CAWTGDSNQPQHF

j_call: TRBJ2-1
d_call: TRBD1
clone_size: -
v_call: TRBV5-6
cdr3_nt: TGTGCCAGCAGCTTTGACAGGGTTGTCTACAATGAGCAGTTCTTC
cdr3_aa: CASSFDRVVYNEQFF

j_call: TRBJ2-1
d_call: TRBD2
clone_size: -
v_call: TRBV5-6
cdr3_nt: TGTGCCAGCAGCTTGCTAGCGGGGGGGCCATATGAGCAGTTCTTC
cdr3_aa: CASSLLAGGPYEQFF

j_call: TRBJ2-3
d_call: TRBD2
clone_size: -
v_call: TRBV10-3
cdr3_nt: TGTGCCATCAGTGGTGCTAGCGGGGGCCGGGTAGATACGCAGTATTTT
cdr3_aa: CAISGASGGRVDTQYF

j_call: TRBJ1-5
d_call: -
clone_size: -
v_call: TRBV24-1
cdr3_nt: TGTGCCACTTCGGGGGGGGTCTATCAGCCCCAGCATTTT
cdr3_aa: CATSGGVYQPQHF

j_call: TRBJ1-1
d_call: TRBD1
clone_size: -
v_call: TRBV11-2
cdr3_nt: TGTGCCAGCAGCTTGGGACAGATGAACACTGAAGCTTTCTTT
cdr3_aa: CASSLGQMNTEAFF

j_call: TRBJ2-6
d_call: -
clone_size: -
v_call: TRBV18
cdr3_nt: TGTGCCAGCTCCTATAATACAGGCTCTGGGGCCAACGTCCTGACTTTC
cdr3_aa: CASSYNTGSGANVLTF

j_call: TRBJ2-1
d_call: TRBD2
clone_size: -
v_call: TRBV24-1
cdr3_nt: TGTGCCACCAGTGAGCCGAGGGGAGGGCGCGGGGGGGCCGGGAATGAGCAGTTCTTC
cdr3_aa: CATSEPRGGRGGAGNEQFF

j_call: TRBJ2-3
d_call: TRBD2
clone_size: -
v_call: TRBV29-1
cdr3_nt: TGCAGCGTTGAAAAGCGGGGGAGCACAGATACGCAGTATTTT
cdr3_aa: CSVEKRGSTDTQYF

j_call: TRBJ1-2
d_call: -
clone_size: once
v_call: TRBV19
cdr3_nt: TGTGCCAGTAGCCCAGGGGTCGCCTATGGCTACACCTTC
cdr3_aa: CASSPGVAYGYTF

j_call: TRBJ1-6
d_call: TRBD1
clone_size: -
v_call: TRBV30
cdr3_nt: TGTGCCTGGAGTGCGGGGGGACAGGGAAACTCACCCCTCCACTTT
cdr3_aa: CAWSAGGQGNSPLHF

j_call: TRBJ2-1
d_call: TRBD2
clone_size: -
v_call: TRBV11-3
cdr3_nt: TGTGCCAGCAGCCACGGGGGGGCCTTGAATGAGCAGTTCTTC
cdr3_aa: CASSHGGALNEQFF

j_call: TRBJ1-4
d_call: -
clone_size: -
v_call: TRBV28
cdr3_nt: TGTGCCAGCAGACCCTCTCAAGGGGGTCGGGTGTTTTTT
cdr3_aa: CASRPSQGGRVFF

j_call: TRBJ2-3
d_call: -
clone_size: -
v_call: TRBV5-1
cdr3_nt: TGCGCCAGCAGCTTGGAACGGGGAACAGATACGCAGTATTTT
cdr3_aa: CASSLERGTDTQYF

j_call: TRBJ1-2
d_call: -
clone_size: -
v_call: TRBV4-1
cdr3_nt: TGCGCCAGCAGCCAAGATGCGACATATACCTATGGCTACACCTTC
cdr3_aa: CASSQDATYTYGYTF

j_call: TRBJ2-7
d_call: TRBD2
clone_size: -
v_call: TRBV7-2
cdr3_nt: TGTGCCAGCAGCTCACACGGACTAGCGGGGGGTAAGAGGTCCTACGAGCAGTACTTC
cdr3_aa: CASSSHGLAGGKRSYEQYF

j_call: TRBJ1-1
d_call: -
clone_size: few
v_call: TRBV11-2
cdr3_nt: TGTGCCAGCAGCTTTGCGGGGAACACTGAAGCTTTCTTT
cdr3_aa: CASSFAGNTEAFF

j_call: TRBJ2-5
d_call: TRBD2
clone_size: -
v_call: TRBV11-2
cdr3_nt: TGTGCCAGCAGCATCGGACTAGTTGAAGGGGAGACCCAGTACTTC
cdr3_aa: CASSIGLVEGETQYF

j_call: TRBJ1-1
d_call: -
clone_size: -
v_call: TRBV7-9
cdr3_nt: TGTGCCAGCAAGCCGGGAGGGGTTCGTTACACTGAAGCTTTCTTT
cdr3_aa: CASKPGGVRYTEAFF

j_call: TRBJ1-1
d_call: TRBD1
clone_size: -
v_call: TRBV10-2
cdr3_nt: TGCGCCAGCAGTGGCCGACAGGGGGCTATGGGCACTGAAGCTTTCTTT
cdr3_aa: CASSGRQGAMGTEAFF

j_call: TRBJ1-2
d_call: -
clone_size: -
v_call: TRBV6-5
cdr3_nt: TGTGCCAGCAGTTACCAGGGTCTCGACTATGGCTACACCTTC
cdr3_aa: CASSYQGLDYGYTF

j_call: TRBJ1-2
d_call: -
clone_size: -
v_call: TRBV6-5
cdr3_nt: TGTGCCAGTCGAGACGGAGCTAACTATGGCTACACCTTC
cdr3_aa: CASRDGANYGYTF

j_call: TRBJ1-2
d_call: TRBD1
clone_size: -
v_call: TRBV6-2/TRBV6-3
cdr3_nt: TGTGCCAGCAGTAGCCACAGGGGGACAGCTAACTATGGCTACACCTTC
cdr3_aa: CASSSHRGTANYGYTF

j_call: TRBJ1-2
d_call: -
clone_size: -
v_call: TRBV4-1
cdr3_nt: TGCGCCAGCAGCCAAGGGCCATATGGCTACACCTTC
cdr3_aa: CASSQGPYGYTF

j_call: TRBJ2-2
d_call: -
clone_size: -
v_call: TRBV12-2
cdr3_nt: TGTGCAAGTCGCCCTCTAGCGGGGTTGAACACCGGGGAGCTGTTTTTT
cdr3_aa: CASRPLAGLNTGELFF

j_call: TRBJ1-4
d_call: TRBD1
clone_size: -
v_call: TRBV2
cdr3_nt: TGTGCCAGCTACAGGGGGCGGGCAACTAATGAAAAACTGTTTTTT
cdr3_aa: CASYRGRATNEKLFF

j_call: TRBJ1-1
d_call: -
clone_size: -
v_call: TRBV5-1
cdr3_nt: TGCGCCAGCAGCTTGGCCCCAGGGTCGAAGACTGAAGCTTTCTTT
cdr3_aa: CASSLAPGSKTEAFF

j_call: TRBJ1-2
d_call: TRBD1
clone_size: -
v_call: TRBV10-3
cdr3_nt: TGTGCCATCAGAGGATATGACGGCGGCTGGCTAACAGGGGGCGCTAGCTATGGCTACACCTTC
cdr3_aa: CAIRGYDGGWLTGGASYGYTF

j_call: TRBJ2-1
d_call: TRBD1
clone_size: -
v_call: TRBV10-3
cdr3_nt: TGTGCCATCAGTGCGACAGGGAATGAGCAGTTCTTC
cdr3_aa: CAISATGNEQFF

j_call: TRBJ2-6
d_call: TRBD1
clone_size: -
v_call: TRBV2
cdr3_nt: TGTGCCAGCAGCCTACAGGGGACTGGGGCCAACGTCCTGACTTTC
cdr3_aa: CASSLQGTGANVLTF

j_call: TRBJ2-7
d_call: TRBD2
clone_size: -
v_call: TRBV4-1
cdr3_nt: TGCGCCAGCAGCCAGCTTAGCGGGGAAAATCGCGAGCAGTACTTC
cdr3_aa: CASSQLSGENREQYF

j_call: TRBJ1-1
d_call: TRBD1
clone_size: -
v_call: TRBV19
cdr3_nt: TGTGCCAGTAAGGGCAGGGGGCCCGAGACTGAAGCTTTCTTT
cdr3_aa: CASKGRGPETEAFF

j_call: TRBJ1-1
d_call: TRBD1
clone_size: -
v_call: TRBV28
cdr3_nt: TGTGCCAGCAGTTTGGACAGGGAGGGTGAAGCTTTCTTT
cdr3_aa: CASSLDREGEAFF

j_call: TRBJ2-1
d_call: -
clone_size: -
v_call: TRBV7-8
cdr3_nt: TGTGCCAGCAGCTTAAGAAGGGGCAGAAGCTCCTACAATGAGCAGTTCTTC
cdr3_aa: CASSLRRGRSSYNEQFF

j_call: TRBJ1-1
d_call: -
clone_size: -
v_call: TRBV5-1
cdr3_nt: TGCGCCAGCAGCTTGGACGGGTCGACTGAAGCTTTCTTT
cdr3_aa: CASSLDGSTEAFF

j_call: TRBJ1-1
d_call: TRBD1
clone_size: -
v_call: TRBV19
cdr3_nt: TGTGCCAGTAGTATAGGGTCCCACAGGGGGCAGAACACTGAAGCTTTCTTT
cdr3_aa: CASSIGSHRGQNTEAFF

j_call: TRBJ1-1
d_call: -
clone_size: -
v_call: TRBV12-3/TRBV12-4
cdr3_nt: TGTGCCAGCAGTTTGTCAATGAACACTGAAGCTTTCTTT
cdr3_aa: CASSLSMNTEAFF

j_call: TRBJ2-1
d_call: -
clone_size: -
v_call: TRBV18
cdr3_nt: TGTGCCAGCTCCCCCAGTGTGCAGACTACCTACAATGAGCAGTTCTTC
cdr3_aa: CASSPSVQTTYNEQFF